The rows below give T cell receptor beta chains drawn from one sample of a study of PD-L1 blockade in urothelial cancer. The table came from immunoSEQ multiplex PCR; TCRdb's copy has only in-frame clones and leaves some out. Among 40,000 or so clones listed, roughly four fifths were seen once. Sample: PBMCs, taken around atezolizumab (anti-PD-L1) treatment. Receptors originate from a man aged 55-75 years with urothelial cancer. Each CDR3 is given with its conserved first and last residue. Each record gives: V gene, D gene, J gene, clone size, CDR3 protein, CDR3 DNA. A D gene is named only where the DNA matches it firmly. Clone sizes are given selectively: once, few, many, or a class where the clone is expanded.

V gene: TRBV6-6
D gene: TRBD1
J gene: TRBJ1-5
clone size: few
CDR3 protein: CASSYSKGQGDQPQHF
CDR3 DNA: TGTGCCAGCAGTTACTCGAAGGGGCAGGGGGATCAGCCCCAGCATTTT

V gene: TRBV4-1
D gene: TRBD1
J gene: TRBJ2-7
clone size: NA
CDR3 protein: CASSHDTGQGLYEQYF
CDR3 DNA: TGCGCCAGCAGCCATGACACGGGACAGGGCCTTTACGAGCAGTACTTC

V gene: TRBV5-4
D gene: TRBD1
J gene: TRBJ1-2
clone size: NA
CDR3 protein: CASSLVRQGGYTF
CDR3 DNA: TGTGCCAGCAGCTTGGTGAGACAGGGAGGCTACACCTTC

V gene: TRBV10-3
D gene: NA
J gene: TRBJ1-5
clone size: NA
CDR3 protein: CAISESSGLKQPQHF
CDR3 DNA: TGTGCCATCAGTGAGTCTTCAGGCTTAAAACAGCCCCAGCATTTT

V gene: TRBV19
D gene: NA
J gene: TRBJ2-1
clone size: NA
CDR3 protein: CASSIRAGPQFYNEQFF
CDR3 DNA: TGTGCCAGTAGTATAAGGGCGGGACCACAGTTCTACAATGAGCAGTTCTTC

V gene: TRBV28
D gene: TRBD1
J gene: TRBJ2-7
clone size: NA
CDR3 protein: CASTYLKPGQGAYEQYF
CDR3 DNA: TGTGCCAGCACATACCTCAAACCGGGACAGGGGGCCTACGAGCAGTACTTC

V gene: TRBV5-4
D gene: TRBD2
J gene: TRBJ2-3
clone size: NA
CDR3 protein: CASSPRTSGGVDTQYF
CDR3 DNA: TGTGCCAGCAGCCCAAGGACTAGCGGGGGGGTGGATACGCAGTATTTT

V gene: TRBV30
D gene: NA
J gene: TRBJ1-2
clone size: NA
CDR3 protein: CAWSVRVQGSYGYTF
CDR3 DNA: TGTGCCTGGAGTGTACGGGTACAGGGAAGCTATGGCTACACCTTC

V gene: TRBV11-2
D gene: TRBD1
J gene: TRBJ2-5
clone size: NA
CDR3 protein: CASSLVWTGAPLQETQYF
CDR3 DNA: TGTGCCAGCAGCTTAGTATGGACAGGGGCACCTTTGCAAGAGACCCAGTACTTC

V gene: TRBV5-6
D gene: NA
J gene: TRBJ2-5
clone size: NA
CDR3 protein: CASSLGTSDQETQYF
CDR3 DNA: TGTGCCAGCAGCCTCGGGACATCCGACCAAGAGACCCAGTACTTC

V gene: TRBV13
D gene: TRBD1
J gene: TRBJ2-1
clone size: NA
CDR3 protein: CASSRQGLGREQFF
CDR3 DNA: TGTGCCAGCAGCCGACAGGGGCTAGGGCGGGAGCAGTTCTTC

V gene: TRBV30
D gene: TRBD1
J gene: TRBJ2-6
clone size: NA
CDR3 protein: CAWKGARYRGPGANVLTF
CDR3 DNA: TGTGCCTGGAAAGGTGCGCGGTACAGGGGGCCTGGGGCCAACGTCCTGACTTTC

V gene: TRBV6-6
D gene: NA
J gene: TRBJ1-6
clone size: NA
CDR3 protein: CASTTGSTPLHF
CDR3 DNA: TGTGCCAGCACGACAGGTTCTACACCCCTCCACTTT

V gene: TRBV2
D gene: TRBD1
J gene: TRBJ2-6
clone size: NA
CDR3 protein: CASSTGQGAGANVLTF
CDR3 DNA: TGTGCCAGCAGCACGGGACAGGGGGCCGGGGCCAACGTCCTGACTTTC

V gene: TRBV18
D gene: TRBD1
J gene: TRBJ1-5
clone size: NA
CDR3 protein: CASSSNRDSGQPQHF
CDR3 DNA: TGTGCCAGCTCATCAAACCGGGACAGTGGACAGCCCCAGCATTTT

V gene: TRBV7-2
D gene: TRBD2
J gene: TRBJ2-1
clone size: NA
CDR3 protein: CASSLASGGEQFF
CDR3 DNA: TGTGCCAGCAGCTTAGCTAGCGGGGGTGAGCAGTTCTTC

V gene: TRBV30
D gene: NA
J gene: TRBJ1-2
clone size: NA
CDR3 protein: CAWNSRGLNYGYTF
CDR3 DNA: TGTGCCTGGAACTCCCGGGGACTTAACTATGGCTACACCTTC